This T cell receptor beta chain was captured by sequencing in a study of OX40 agonist ivuxolimab in advanced cancers. This clone was counted a few times. The same CDR3 is also encoded by other DNA sequences in this sample. Profiled with immunoSEQ multiplex PCR; TCRdb holds only in-frame clones, not every one. The sample holds about 73,000 clones, approximately 86% seen once. This CDR3 spans 14 amino acids. Germline V lookup: CDR1 LNHNV, CDR2 YYDKDF (reference sequence). J was trimmed by 2 bases and V by 1 base; bases with no gene match: 0. This sequence was found in an adult with an advanced solid tumor such as melanoma, head and neck, liver or kidney cancer. V usage is TRBV15 and J usage is TRBJ2-7; TRBD1 matches 9 bases. The specimen was CD4+ or CD8+ T cells sorted from blood, collected in a trial of the OX40 agonist ivuxolimab. CDR3 residues: CATSRGTGAYEQYF. The CDR3 nucleotides are TGTGCCACCAGCAGAGGGACAGGGGCCTACGAGCAGTACTTC.